The clone carrying this TCR beta chain was counted a single time. Per the original data handling: Amplifying reference gene primers gave estimates of nucleated cell counts. The assay was immunoSEQ multiplex PCR, and TCRdb's table has in-frame clones only and misses some. That table gives V, J and clone size, and the DNA gave D and trimming. The sample carries 150,000 to 190,000 clones, 80% recorded once. This record comes from a study of blood T cell repertoires in COVID-19. Turning to the study itself: Italy, Spain and the United States were the sources of the convalescent and acute COVID-19 samples.

The V segment lost 5 bases and the J segment 7 bases; nucleotides outside the gene matches: 8. The CDR3 loop spans 14 amino acids. Per the germline V gene, CDR1 is LNHDA and CDR2 is SQIVND (reference sequence). The sample was peripheral blood. This chain connects TRBV19 to TRBJ1-2; 9 bases agree with TRBD1. The origin of this receptor is a man between 60 and 75 years old with acute or convalescent COVID-19. CDR3 residues: CASSVTGGAGGYTF. The DNA for the CDR3 is TGTGCCAGTAGTGTCACAGGGGGCGCGGGTGGCTACACCTTC.